The clone carrying this T cell receptor beta chain was detected a few times. What it recognizes is unknown. A read error may be the cause here, since a much bigger clone is one base away. Molecular barcoded adaptors covering alpha/delta and beta/gamma chains were used on approximately 400 ng RNA. MiXCR, applied by TCRdb to the reads, yields one record per CDR3 protein. The table records 75,000 to 95,000 distinct CDR3 sequences, 20% to 25% of them present only once. Every patient had bone marrow sampled while the disease was active. The data derive from a study of read filtering for tumor transcriptome and immune sequencing. Study-wide results and caveats: Compared with RNA-seq, IR-seq gave much higher clonotype depth and reliability.

Sequenced material: a population of CD138-negative cells sorted from bone marrow. This clonotype was obtained from a donor at least 40 years old with multiple myeloma.

The DNA for the CDR3 is TGTGCCAGCAGACTTAGGGATGAGCAGTTCTTC. Its protein is CASRLRDEQFF. The rearrangement uses TRBV28 and TRBJ2-1; D not certain. Trimming took 6 bases from V and 8 from J, leaving 8 bases between them. Germline V gene data show CDR1 as MDHEN and CDR2 as SYDVKM. The CDR3 consists of 11 residues.